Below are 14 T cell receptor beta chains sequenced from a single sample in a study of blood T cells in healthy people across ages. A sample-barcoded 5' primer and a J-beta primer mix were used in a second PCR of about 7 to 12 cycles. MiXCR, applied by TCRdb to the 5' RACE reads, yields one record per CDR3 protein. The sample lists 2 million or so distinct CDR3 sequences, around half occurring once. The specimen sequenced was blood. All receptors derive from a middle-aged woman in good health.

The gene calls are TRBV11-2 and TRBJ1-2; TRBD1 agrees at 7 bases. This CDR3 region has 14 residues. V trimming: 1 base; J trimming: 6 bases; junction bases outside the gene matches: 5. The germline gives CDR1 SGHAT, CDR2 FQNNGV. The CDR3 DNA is TGTGCCAGCAGCTTAGGATTCGGGACAGATGGCTACACCTTC. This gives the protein CASSLGFGTDGYTF. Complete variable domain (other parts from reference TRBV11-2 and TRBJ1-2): EAGVAQSPRYKIIEKRQSVAFWCNPISGHATLYWYQQILGQGPKLLIQFQNNGVVDDSQLPKDRFSAERLKGVDSTLKIQPAKLEDSAVYLCASSLGFGTDGYTFGSGTRLTVV.

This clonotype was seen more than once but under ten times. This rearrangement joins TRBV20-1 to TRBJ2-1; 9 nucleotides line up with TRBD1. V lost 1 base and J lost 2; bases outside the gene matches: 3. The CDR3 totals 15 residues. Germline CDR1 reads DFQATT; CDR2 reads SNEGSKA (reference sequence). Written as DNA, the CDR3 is TGCAGTGCTAGAGGTGACAGGGGGGCCTACAATGAGCAGTTCTTC. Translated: CSARGDRGAYNEQFF.

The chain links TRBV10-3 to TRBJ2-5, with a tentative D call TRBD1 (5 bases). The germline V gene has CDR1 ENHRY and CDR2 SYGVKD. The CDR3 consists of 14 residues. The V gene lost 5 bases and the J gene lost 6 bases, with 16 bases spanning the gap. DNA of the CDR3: TGTGCCATCAGTACCGCGAGCAGGGAACAGACCCAGTACTTC. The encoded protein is CAISTASREQTQYF.

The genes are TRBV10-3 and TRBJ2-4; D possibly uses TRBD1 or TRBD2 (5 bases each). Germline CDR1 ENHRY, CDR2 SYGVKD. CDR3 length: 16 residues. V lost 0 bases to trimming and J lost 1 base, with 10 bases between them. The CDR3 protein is CAISESGTKAKNIQYF. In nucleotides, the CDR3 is TGTGCCATCAGTGAGTCAGGGACGAAGGCCAAAAACATTCAGTACTTC.

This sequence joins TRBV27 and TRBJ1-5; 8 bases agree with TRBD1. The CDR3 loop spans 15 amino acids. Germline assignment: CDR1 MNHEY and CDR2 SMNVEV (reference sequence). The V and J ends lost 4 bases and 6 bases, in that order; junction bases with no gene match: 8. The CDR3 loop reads CASSWKTGAGQPQHF. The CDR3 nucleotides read TGTGCCAGCAGTTGGAAGACAGGGGCTGGTCAGCCCCAGCATTTT.

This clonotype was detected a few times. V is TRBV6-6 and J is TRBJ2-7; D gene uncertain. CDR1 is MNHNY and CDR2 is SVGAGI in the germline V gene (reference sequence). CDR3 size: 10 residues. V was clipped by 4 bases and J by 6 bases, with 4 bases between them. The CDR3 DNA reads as TGTGCCAGCAGTTCGGTCGAGCAGTACTTC. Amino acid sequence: CASSSVEQYF.

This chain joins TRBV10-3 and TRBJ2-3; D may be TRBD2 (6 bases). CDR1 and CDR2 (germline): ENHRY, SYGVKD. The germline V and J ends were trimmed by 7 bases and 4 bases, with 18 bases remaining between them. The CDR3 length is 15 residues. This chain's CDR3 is CAITRERVNADTQYF. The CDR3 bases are TGTGCCATCACGCGGGAAAGGGTGAATGCAGATACGCAGTATTTT.

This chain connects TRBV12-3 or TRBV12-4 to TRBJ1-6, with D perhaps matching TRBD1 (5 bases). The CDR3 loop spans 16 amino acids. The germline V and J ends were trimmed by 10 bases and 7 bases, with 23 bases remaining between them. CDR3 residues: CAIKISPGTTNSPLHF. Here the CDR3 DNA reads TGTGCCATCAAGATTTCCCCGGGGACGACCAATTCACCCCTCCACTTT.

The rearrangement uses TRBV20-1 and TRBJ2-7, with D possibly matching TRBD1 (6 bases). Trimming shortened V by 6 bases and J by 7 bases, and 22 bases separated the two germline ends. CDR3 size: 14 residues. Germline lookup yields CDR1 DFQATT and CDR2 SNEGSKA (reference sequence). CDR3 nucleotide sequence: TGCAGTGCCACACGACAACAGGGAATCCATGAGCAGTACTTC. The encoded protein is CSATRQQGIHEQYF.

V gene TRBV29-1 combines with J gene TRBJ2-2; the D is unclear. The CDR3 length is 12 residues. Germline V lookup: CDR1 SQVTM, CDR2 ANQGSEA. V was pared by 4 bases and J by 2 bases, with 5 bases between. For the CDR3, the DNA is TGCAGCGTTGTCCGAAACACCGGGGAGCTGTTTTTT. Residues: CSVVRNTGELFF.

DNA for the CDR3: TGTGCCAGCAGTGTCGGAGGGGGGTTCAATGAGCAGTTCTTC. Residues: CASSVGGGFNEQFF. The V call is TRBV27, the J call TRBJ2-1; D tentatively reads TRBD1 or TRBD2 (6 bases each). The V end was cut by 5 bases, the J end by 6 bases, with 14 bases between. The CDR3 consists of 14 residues. Germline lookup yields CDR1 MNHEY and CDR2 SMNVEV (reference sequence).

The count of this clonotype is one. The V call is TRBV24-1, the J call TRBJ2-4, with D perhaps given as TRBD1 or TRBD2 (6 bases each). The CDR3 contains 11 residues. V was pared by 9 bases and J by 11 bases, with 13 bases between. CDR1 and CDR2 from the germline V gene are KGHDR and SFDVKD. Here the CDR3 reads CATRTRGVQYF. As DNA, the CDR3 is TGTGCCACCCGGACAAGGGGGGTTCAGTACTTC.

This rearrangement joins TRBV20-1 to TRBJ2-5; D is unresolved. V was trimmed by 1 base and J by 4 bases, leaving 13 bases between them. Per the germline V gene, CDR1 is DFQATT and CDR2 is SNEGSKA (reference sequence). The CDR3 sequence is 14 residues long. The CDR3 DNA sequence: TGCAGTGCTAGAGTGCGCGGCCTATCAGAGACCCAGTACTTC. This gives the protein CSARVRGLSETQYF.

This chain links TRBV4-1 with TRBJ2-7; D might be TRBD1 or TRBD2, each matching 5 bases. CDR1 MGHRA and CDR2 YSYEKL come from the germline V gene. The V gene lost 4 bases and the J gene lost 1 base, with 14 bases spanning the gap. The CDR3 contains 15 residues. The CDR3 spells CASSRDGASSYEQYF. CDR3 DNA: TGCGCCAGCAGCCGGGACGGGGCCTCATCCTACGAGCAGTACTTC.